This TCR beta chain originates from a study of T cell responses to AZD1222 COVID-19 vaccine. Study conclusions and caveats: Donors skewed white British and female; clonal diversity was possibly underestimated. Spike-specific TCR repertoires showed rising breadth and depth after two AZD1222 doses.

A remark on this clone: As yet, its antigen is unknown.

Generated by immunoSEQ multiplex PCR, the TCRdb table keeps only in-frame clones and is missing some. The sample contains just over 60,000 clones, 76% of which appear only once. The CDR3 is 19 residues long. J lost 4 bases, V lost 1 base, and 8 bases had no gene match. Germline V lookup: CDR1 SGHVS, CDR2 FNYEAQ. J is TRBJ2-1 and V is TRBV7-6; 15 nucleotides line up with TRBD2. This specimen consisted of peripheral blood, obtained on day 0 of AZD1222 vaccination. The source is an adult in good health. CDR3 nucleotide sequence: TGTGCCAGCAGCTTAGGAGGAGGACTAGCGGGGGGGCGGTACAATGAGCAGTTCTTC. Its protein is CASSLGGGLAGGRYNEQFF.